One T cell receptor beta chain is described in this entry. The data derive from a study of T cell responses to AZD1222 COVID-19 vaccine. Trimming left V 1 base short and J 5 bases short, with 3 bases between. This CDR3 is built from 12 residues. The germline gives CDR1 MGHDK, CDR2 SYGVNS. Assay: immunoSEQ multiplex PCR; the TCRdb copy retains only in-frame clones and omits some. The profile shows about 120,000 clones, 75% to 95% of them singletons. The V call is TRBV25-1, the J call TRBJ2-1; D not resolved. Sequencing was performed on peripheral blood, taken 28 days after the second dose of the MenACWY control vaccine. The TCR originated in an adult who received the MenACWY meningococcal vaccine as a control. Written as DNA, the CDR3 is TGTGCCAGCAGTGAATTCCACAATGAGCAGTTCTTC. Its translation: CASSEFHNEQFF.